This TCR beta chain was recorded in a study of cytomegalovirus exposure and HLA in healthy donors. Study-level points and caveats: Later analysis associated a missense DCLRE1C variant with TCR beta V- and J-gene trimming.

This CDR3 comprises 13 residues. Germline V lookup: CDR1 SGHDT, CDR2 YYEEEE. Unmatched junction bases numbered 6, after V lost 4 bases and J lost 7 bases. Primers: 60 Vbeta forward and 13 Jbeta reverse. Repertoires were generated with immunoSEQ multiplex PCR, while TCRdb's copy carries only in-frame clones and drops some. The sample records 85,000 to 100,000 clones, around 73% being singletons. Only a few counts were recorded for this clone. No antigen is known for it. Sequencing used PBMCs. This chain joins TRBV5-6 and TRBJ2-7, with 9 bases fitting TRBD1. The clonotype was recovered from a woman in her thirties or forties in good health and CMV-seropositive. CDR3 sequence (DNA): TGTGCCAGCAGCCCGACAGGGGGGAGGGAGCAGTACTTC. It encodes CASSPTGGREQYF. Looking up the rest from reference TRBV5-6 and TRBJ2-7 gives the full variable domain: DAGVTQSPTHLIKTRGQQVTLRCSPKSGHDTVSWYQQALGQGPQFIFQYYEEEERQRGNFPDRFSGHQFPNYSSELNVNALLLGDSALYLCASSPTGGREQYFGPGTRLTVT.